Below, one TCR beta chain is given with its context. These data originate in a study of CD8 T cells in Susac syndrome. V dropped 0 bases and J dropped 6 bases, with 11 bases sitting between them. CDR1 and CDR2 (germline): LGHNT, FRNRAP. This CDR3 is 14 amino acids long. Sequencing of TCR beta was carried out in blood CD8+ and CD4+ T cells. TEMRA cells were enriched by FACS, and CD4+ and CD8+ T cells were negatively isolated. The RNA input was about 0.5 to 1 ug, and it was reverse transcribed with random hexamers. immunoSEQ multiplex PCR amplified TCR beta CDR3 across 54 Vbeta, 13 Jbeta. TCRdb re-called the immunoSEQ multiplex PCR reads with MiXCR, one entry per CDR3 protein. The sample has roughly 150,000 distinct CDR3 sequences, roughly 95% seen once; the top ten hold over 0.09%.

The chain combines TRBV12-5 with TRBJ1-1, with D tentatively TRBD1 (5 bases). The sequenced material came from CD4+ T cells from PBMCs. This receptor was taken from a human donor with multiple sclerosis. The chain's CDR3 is CASGLVRGEAEAFF. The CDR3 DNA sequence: TGTGCTAGTGGTTTGGTAAGGGGAGAGGCTGAAGCTTTCTTT.